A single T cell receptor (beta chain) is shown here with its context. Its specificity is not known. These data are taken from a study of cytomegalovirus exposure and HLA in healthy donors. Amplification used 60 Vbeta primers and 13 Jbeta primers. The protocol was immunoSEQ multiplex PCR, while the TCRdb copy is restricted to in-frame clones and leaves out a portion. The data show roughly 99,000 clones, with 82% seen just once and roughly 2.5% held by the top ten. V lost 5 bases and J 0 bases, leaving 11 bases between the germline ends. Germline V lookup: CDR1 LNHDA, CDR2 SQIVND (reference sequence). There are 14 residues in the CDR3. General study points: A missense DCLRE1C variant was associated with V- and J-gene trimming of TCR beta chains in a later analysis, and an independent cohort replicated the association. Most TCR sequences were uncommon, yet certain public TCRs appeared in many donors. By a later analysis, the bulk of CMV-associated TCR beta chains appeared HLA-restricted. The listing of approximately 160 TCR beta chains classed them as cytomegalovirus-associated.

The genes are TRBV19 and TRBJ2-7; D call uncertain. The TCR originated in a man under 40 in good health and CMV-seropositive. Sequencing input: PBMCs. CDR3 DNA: TGTGCCAGTAGTCAGTCTCCTAGCTCCTACGAGCAGTACTTC. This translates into CASSQSPSSYEQYF. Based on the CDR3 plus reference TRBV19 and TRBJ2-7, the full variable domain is DGGITQSPKYLFRKEGQNVTLSCEQNLNHDAMYWYRQDPGQGLRLIYYSQIVNDFQKGDIAEGYSVSREKKESFPLTVTSAQKNPTAFYLCASSQSPSSYEQYFGPGTRLTVT.